This T cell receptor beta chain is from a study of cytomegalovirus exposure and HLA in healthy donors. Profiling relied on immunoSEQ multiplex PCR, and the TCRdb table lists in-frame clones only, not all of them. In the table there are some 250,000 clones, 90% of which are singletons. The CDR3 extends over 12 amino acids. Trimming removed 5 bases at V and 6 bases at J, with 11 bases between. CDR1 and CDR2 from the germline V gene are MGHDK and SYGVNS. The chain combines TRBV25-1 with TRBJ2-7, with D maybe TRBD1 (6 bases). The TCR was taken from a woman under 30 in good health and CMV-seronegative. Sequenced material: PBMCs. The CDR3 coding sequence is TGTGCCAGCAGTTTTGAAGGGGGCGAGCAGTACGTC. This sequence encodes CASSFEGGEQYV.